This record covers a single T cell receptor (beta chain). This sample is drawn from a study of blood T cell repertoires in COVID-19. Study as a whole: Sites in the United States, Italy and Spain provided acute and convalescent COVID-19 samples. T cells, B-cell-depleted T cells, or PBMCs provided the cDNA or gDNA that served as material.

Germline V lookup: CDR1 SEHNR, CDR2 FQNEAQ (reference sequence). Losses at the gene ends were 5 bases for V and 3 bases for J; bases not matched to a gene: 1. This CDR3 has 13 residues. Study processing details: Reference gene primer amplification yielded estimated nucleated cell counts. Profiling relied on immunoSEQ multiplex PCR, and the TCRdb table lists in-frame clones only, not all of them. The D gene and trimming were derived from the DNA, and the V and J assignments and clone size from that table. The sample contains approximately 250,000 clones, just under 90% of which appear only once. Self-reported history from a screening survey and questionnaire set each donor's cohort.

The chain uses TRBV7-9 and TRBJ1-5; 7 bases agree with TRBD1. The sequenced sample was PBMCs or T cells enriched from blood (not recorded which). The sequence was collected from a woman between 25 and 40 years old with acute COVID-19. The CDR3 sequence: CASSGQDNQPQHF. CDR3 coding DNA: TGTGCCAGCAGCGGACAGGACAATCAGCCCCAGCATTTT.